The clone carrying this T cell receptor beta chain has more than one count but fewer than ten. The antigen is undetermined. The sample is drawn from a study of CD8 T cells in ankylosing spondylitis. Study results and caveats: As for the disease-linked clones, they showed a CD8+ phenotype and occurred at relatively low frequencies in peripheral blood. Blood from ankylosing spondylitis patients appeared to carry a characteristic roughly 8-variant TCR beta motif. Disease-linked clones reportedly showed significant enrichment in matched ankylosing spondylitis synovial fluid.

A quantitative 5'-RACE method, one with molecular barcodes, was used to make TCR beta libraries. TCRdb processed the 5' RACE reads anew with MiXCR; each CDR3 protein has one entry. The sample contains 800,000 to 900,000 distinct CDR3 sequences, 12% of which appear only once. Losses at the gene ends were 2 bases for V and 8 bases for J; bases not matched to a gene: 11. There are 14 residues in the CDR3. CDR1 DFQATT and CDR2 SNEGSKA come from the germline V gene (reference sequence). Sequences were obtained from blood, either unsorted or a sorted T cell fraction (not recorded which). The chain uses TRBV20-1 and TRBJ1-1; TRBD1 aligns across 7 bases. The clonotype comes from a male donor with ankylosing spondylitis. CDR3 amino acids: CSARRGTVGKEAFF. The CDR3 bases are TGCAGTGCTAGAAGGGGGACAGTGGGGAAAGAAGCTTTCTTT.